The rows below give T cell receptor beta chains drawn from one sample of a study of multiple sclerosis patients with progressive multifocal leukoencephalopathy. Using immunoSEQ multiplex PCR, the repertoire was profiled, and TCRdb retains in-frame clones only, with some absent. The sample has 30,000 or so clones; roughly 85% are singletons. The starting material was PBMCs, obtained from a patient treated with natalizumab. The receptors stem from a woman in her 30s with progressive multifocal leukoencephalopathy. Each CDR3 is given with its conserved first and last residue. A D gene is named only where the DNA matches it firmly. Where a row states a size, it is once, few, many or the class of an expanded clone; other rows omit it.

v_call: TRBV7-9; j_call: TRBJ1-4; clone_size: .; d_call: .; cdr3_nt: TGTGCCAGCAGCTTATGGGGTGGGGCAGGAGCAAATGAAAAACTGTTTTTT; cdr3_aa: CASSLWGGAGANEKLFF
v_call: TRBV6-1; j_call: TRBJ2-2; clone_size: .; d_call: .; cdr3_nt: TGTGCCAGCAGTGACCCAAGGCAGGGCGGATTTTTT; cdr3_aa: CASSDPRQGGFF
v_call: TRBV9; j_call: TRBJ1-2; clone_size: .; d_call: .; cdr3_nt: TGTGCCAGCAGCCCTCGAGGGGGGTCTAACTATGGCTACACCTTC; cdr3_aa: CASSPRGGSNYGYTF
v_call: TRBV15; j_call: TRBJ2-7; clone_size: .; d_call: .; cdr3_nt: TGTGCCACCAGCAGAGATTCCGGGGACGGCCTATCCTACGAGCAGTACTTC; cdr3_aa: CATSRDSGDGLSYEQYF
v_call: TRBV6-5; j_call: TRBJ1-6; clone_size: once; d_call: .; cdr3_nt: TGTGCCAGCAGTTACTCGGGGCAGGGGCGAAATGAACCCCTCCACTTT; cdr3_aa: CASSYSGQGRNEPLHF
v_call: TRBV29-1; j_call: TRBJ1-1; clone_size: .; d_call: .; cdr3_nt: TGCAGCGCCCAAGTGGGGGACACTGAAGCTTTCTTT; cdr3_aa: CSAQVGDTEAFF
v_call: TRBV15; j_call: TRBJ2-1; clone_size: .; d_call: .; cdr3_nt: TGTGCCACCAGCAGAGATTGGCCCACAGATAAGTACAATGAGCAGTTCTTC; cdr3_aa: CATSRDWPTDKYNEQFF
v_call: TRBV7-9; j_call: TRBJ2-7; clone_size: few; d_call: TRBD1; cdr3_nt: TGTGCCAGCAGCGTACCCAGGACAGGGGGCAGGTACGAGCAGTACTTC; cdr3_aa: CASSVPRTGGRYEQYF
v_call: TRBV30; j_call: TRBJ1-1; clone_size: .; d_call: .; cdr3_nt: TGTGCCTGGAGGATGGGGTTCACTGAAGCTTTCTTT; cdr3_aa: CAWRMGFTEAFF
v_call: TRBV14; j_call: TRBJ1-2; clone_size: .; d_call: TRBD1; cdr3_nt: TGTGCCAGCAGCCGGGACAGCCTCTATGGCTACACCTTC; cdr3_aa: CASSRDSLYGYTF
v_call: TRBV28; j_call: TRBJ1-4; clone_size: .; d_call: .; cdr3_nt: TGTGCCAGCAGTTTACAGGGCAGGAGTGAAAAACTGTTTTTT; cdr3_aa: CASSLQGRSEKLFF
v_call: TRBV6-6; j_call: TRBJ2-3; clone_size: .; d_call: TRBD2; cdr3_nt: TGTGCCAGCAGTTACGGGACTAGCGCAGATACGCAGTATTTT; cdr3_aa: CASSYGTSADTQYF
v_call: TRBV2; j_call: TRBJ2-6; clone_size: .; d_call: TRBD2; cdr3_nt: TGTGCCAGCGTTTGGCAGGGAGGGTTCGGGGCCAACGTCCTGACTTTC; cdr3_aa: CASVWQGGFGANVLTF
v_call: TRBV27; j_call: TRBJ2-2; clone_size: .; d_call: .; cdr3_nt: TGTGCCAGCAGCCCCTTTGGATCTAACACCGGGGAGCTGTTTTTT; cdr3_aa: CASSPFGSNTGELFF
v_call: TRBV7-3; j_call: TRBJ2-1; clone_size: .; d_call: .; cdr3_nt: TGTGCCAGCAGCTTAGGGCAGGCTGAGCAGTTCTTC; cdr3_aa: CASSLGQAEQFF